In its sample, the clone carrying this T cell receptor beta chain was seen many times. Its antigen is unidentified. Researchers attached unique molecular identifiers to individual cDNA molecules. TCRdb reanalysed the 5' RACE reads using MiXCR and keeps one entry per CDR3 protein. This sample yields about 67,000 distinct CDR3 sequences, of which more than 9% are seen a single time; 3.5% to 4% belongs to the top ten. The data belong to a study of early T cells in non-severe SARS-CoV-2 infection. In the study overall: Unsorted whole blood bulk RNA was sequenced, with unpaired chains.

The germline V gene encodes CDR1 MDHEN and CDR2 SYDVKM. The CDR3 totals 15 residues. V lost 4 bases and J 8 bases, leaving 20 bases between the germline ends. Findings and caveats of the study: VDJdb matching skewed toward anti-spike CD8 responses, missing private and CD4 specificities.

This clonotype was obtained from an adult who was a healthcare worker with PCR-confirmed SARS-CoV-2 infection or an uninfected control (not recorded which). The chain has TRBV28 and TRBJ1-1; tentative D call: TRBD1 (5 bases). Source material: whole blood. DNA for the CDR3: TGTGCCAGCAGTTACATAACGGGAGGGGCAGCGGAAGCTTTCTTT. Amino acid sequence: CASSYITGGAAEAFF. The complete variable domain, with remaining parts taken from reference TRBV28 and TRBJ1-1, reads DVKVTQSSRYLVKRTGEKVFLECVQDMDHENMFWYRQDPGLGLRLIYFSYDVKMKEKGDIPEGYSVSREKKERFSLILESASTNQTSMYLCASSYITGGAAEAFFGQGTRLTVV.